Detailed here is one TCR beta chain. Its binding antigen is unknown. No much larger clonotype is one base removed from it; base qualities were not supplied. The source of the sample is a study of blood T cell repertoires in COVID-19 (dated by TCRdb to the early 2020s). Notes on the research overall: Samples from collaborators originated in the United States, Italy and Spain and spanned both the acute and convalescent phases of COVID-19. The sample metadata nearly always contained a de-identified subject ID, COVID-19 status, age in years and sex. The prospective study material was composed of cDNA or gDNA derived from T cells, B-cell-depleted T cells, or PBMCs. Where available, HLA class I and class II types were obtained from metadata supplied by the sample provider rather than from assay-based typing. The samples were drawn from the first 160 participants of the ongoing ImmuneRACE study and from over a thousand subjects provided by 6 global collaborators. The repertoires were released in a freely available public database intended as a resource for research on the immune response to SARS-CoV-2. Deeply sampled blood TCRbeta repertoires from subjects exposed to, actively infected with, or recovered from COVID-19 were included in the dataset.

Study-wide findings and limitations: Clinical and demographic metadata were provided uncurated, with the amount varying by source and participant.

The CDR3 spans 15 residues, from the cysteine through the phenylalanine. The CDR3 DNA has 45 bases and is translated from base 1. The germline V gene yields ENHRY for CDR1 and SYGVKD for CDR2. Trimming costs V 4 bases and J 3 bases, and their ends lie 14 bases apart. In the prospective study, participants were about 18 to 95 years old, resided in 20 to 30 geographic areas of the United States, and were enrolled through a virtual design. To assign participants to cohorts, the prospective study relied on clinical history that participants themselves reported in a screening survey and a study questionnaire. For ImmuneRACE Cohort 3, a participant was defined as recovered based on two consecutive negative NP/OP PCR tests, clearance by a healthcare professional, or resolution of symptoms. Each participant in the prospective study had whole blood, serum and a nasopharyngeal or oropharyngeal swab collected by mobile phlebotomists. Over an approximately two-month period, participants in the prospective study had the option of providing additional blood draws and questionnaires. Before DNA extraction, prospective study blood samples were shipped either frozen or at room temperature.

TCRbeta CDR3 regions were amplified from genomic DNA using the immunoSEQ Assay, a bias-controlled multiplex PCR. The study's own analysis went as follows. The number of nucleated cells in each sample was estimated from the amplification of reference gene primers within the assay. To quantify the absolute abundance of each unique TCRbeta CDR3 rearrangement, sequence reads were collapsed and filtered. Productive Simpson clonality was computed per sample as the square root of Simpson's diversity index over productive rearrangements. Entries here come from immuneACCESS through TCRdb and include only in-frame sequences with V and J called. Some clones fail to appear in such tables; in the studies checked, an unresolved V gene covers under half of the shortfall, and the cause of the remainder is unknown. V and J calls and clone size are as listed in that table; D and trimming were resolved from the DNA. The sample profile shows almost 400,000 clones; about nine tenths of them were found once. The ten largest clones represent less than 2% of the sample.

The sequence was collected from a woman in her twenties or thirties who had recovered from COVID-19. The receptor chain draws on TRBV10-3 and TRBJ2-3, and the D gene may be TRBD1, 5 bases matching. The specimen sequenced was PBMCs or T cells enriched from blood (not recorded which). The CDR3 is CAISAGNSVTDTQYF. The DNA reads as follows: TGTGCCATCAGTGCAGGGAATAGTGTGACAGATACGCAGTATTTT.